These T cell receptor beta chains were read from a single sample in a study of blood T cell repertoires in COVID-19. Produced via immunoSEQ multiplex PCR; TCRdb's table is partial and in-frame only. Of 390,000 or so clones listed, 86% are singletons. Sequenced material: peripheral blood. These TCRs come from a woman in her 30s with active or convalescent COVID-19. Each CDR3 is given with its conserved first and last residue. The order of the fields is D gene, CDR3 length, clone size, V gene, J gene, CDR3 protein, CDR3 DNA. A D gene is named only where the DNA matches it firmly. Rows may omit the clone size; those that give it use once, few, many or a size class.

d_call: TRBD1; cdr3_length: 14; clone_size: -; v_call: TRBV7-9; j_call: TRBJ2-3; cdr3_aa: CASMEQGRTDTQYF; cdr3_nt: TGTGCCAGCATGGAACAGGGGCGCACAGATACGCAGTATTTT
d_call: -; cdr3_length: 15; clone_size: -; v_call: TRBV27; j_call: TRBJ2-3; cdr3_aa: CASSPRGASTDTQYF; cdr3_nt: TGTGCCAGCAGTCCCCGGGGAGCTAGCACAGATACGCAGTATTTT
d_call: -; cdr3_length: 13; clone_size: few; v_call: TRBV5-1; j_call: TRBJ2-2; cdr3_aa: CASRAGRTGELFF; cdr3_nt: TGCGCCAGCAGGGCGGGAAGGACCGGGGAGCTGTTTTTT
d_call: TRBD1; cdr3_length: 18; clone_size: -; v_call: TRBV5-1; j_call: TRBJ1-1; cdr3_aa: CASSLGPDRGRKDTEAFF; cdr3_nt: TGCGCCAGCAGCTTGGGGCCAGATAGGGGGCGTAAGGACACTGAAGCTTTCTTT
d_call: -; cdr3_length: 14; clone_size: -; v_call: TRBV25-1; j_call: TRBJ1-1; cdr3_aa: CASGGDILRGGAFF; cdr3_nt: TGTGCCAGCGGTGGGGACATCTTAAGAGGGGGAGCTTTCTTT
d_call: -; cdr3_length: 12; clone_size: -; v_call: TRBV3-1/TRBV3-2; j_call: TRBJ2-3; cdr3_aa: CASSRGSYQQYF; cdr3_nt: TGTGCCAGCAGCCGCGGAAGTTACCAGCAGTATTTT
d_call: TRBD2; cdr3_length: 15; clone_size: -; v_call: TRBV2; j_call: TRBJ2-1; cdr3_aa: CASSDSGGGYNEQFF; cdr3_nt: TGTGCCAGCAGCGACAGCGGGGGAGGCTACAATGAGCAGTTCTTC
d_call: TRBD1; cdr3_length: 16; clone_size: few; v_call: TRBV3-1/TRBV3-2; j_call: TRBJ1-2; cdr3_aa: CASSLILDRGSRGYTF; cdr3_nt: TGTGCCAGCAGCCTAATTCTAGACAGGGGGTCCCGTGGCTACACCTTC
d_call: -; cdr3_length: 16; clone_size: -; v_call: TRBV5-1; j_call: TRBJ1-4; cdr3_aa: CASSAQGLVANEKLFF; cdr3_nt: TGCGCCAGCAGCGCACAGGGCCTGGTTGCTAATGAAAAACTGTTTTTT
d_call: -; cdr3_length: 13; clone_size: -; v_call: TRBV27; j_call: TRBJ1-2; cdr3_aa: CASSFKAYYGYTF; cdr3_nt: TGTGCCAGCAGTTTTAAAGCGTACTATGGCTACACCTTC
d_call: -; cdr3_length: 14; clone_size: -; v_call: TRBV11-2; j_call: TRBJ2-5; cdr3_aa: CASSLIRDQETQYF; cdr3_nt: TGTGCCAGCAGCTTAATCAGGGATCAAGAGACCCAGTACTTC
d_call: TRBD1; cdr3_length: 14; clone_size: -; v_call: TRBV11-2; j_call: TRBJ2-5; cdr3_aa: CASSAGTGRETQYF; cdr3_nt: TGTGCCAGCAGCGCGGGGACAGGGAGAGAGACCCAGTACTTC
d_call: TRBD2; cdr3_length: 14; clone_size: -; v_call: TRBV10-3; j_call: TRBJ2-7; cdr3_aa: CAIKTSGVTYEQYF; cdr3_nt: TGTGCCATCAAGACTAGCGGGGTAACCTACGAGCAGTACTTC
d_call: TRBD1; cdr3_length: 15; clone_size: -; v_call: TRBV6-5; j_call: TRBJ1-6; cdr3_aa: CASRRTGGMDSPLHF; cdr3_nt: TGTGCCAGCAGGAGGACAGGGGGCATGGATTCACCCCTCCACTTT
d_call: TRBD2; cdr3_length: 13; clone_size: -; v_call: TRBV3-1/TRBV3-2; j_call: TRBJ2-3; cdr3_aa: CASQRGNTDTQYF; cdr3_nt: TGTGCCAGCCAGCGGGGAAACACAGATACGCAGTATTTT
d_call: TRBD1; cdr3_length: 14; clone_size: few; v_call: TRBV4-1; j_call: TRBJ1-2; cdr3_aa: CASSQGQGAVGYTF; cdr3_nt: TGCGCCAGCAGCCAAGGACAGGGGGCTGTTGGCTACACCTTC
d_call: TRBD2; cdr3_length: 19; clone_size: -; v_call: TRBV5-1; j_call: TRBJ2-1; cdr3_aa: CASGPSGTSGRPSYNEQFF; cdr3_nt: TGCGCCAGCGGTCCCTCCGGGACTAGCGGGAGGCCCTCCTACAATGAGCAGTTCTTC
d_call: -; cdr3_length: 14; clone_size: -; v_call: TRBV19; j_call: TRBJ1-4; cdr3_aa: CASRPQGLGEKLFF; cdr3_nt: TGTGCCAGTAGACCACAGGGATTAGGGGAAAAACTGTTTTTT
d_call: -; cdr3_length: 15; clone_size: -; v_call: TRBV30; j_call: TRBJ1-5; cdr3_aa: CAWSFLGPGNQPQHF; cdr3_nt: TGTGCCTGGAGTTTTCTGGGGCCGGGCAATCAGCCCCAGCATTTT
d_call: -; cdr3_length: 14; clone_size: -; v_call: TRBV6-5; j_call: TRBJ1-1; cdr3_aa: CASSYSRSNTEAFF; cdr3_nt: TGTGCCAGCAGTTACTCGAGATCTAACACTGAAGCTTTCTTT
d_call: -; cdr3_length: 18; clone_size: -; v_call: TRBV5-1; j_call: TRBJ2-4; cdr3_aa: CASSSRDFSLLAKNIQYF; cdr3_nt: TGCGCCAGCAGCTCAAGGGACTTTTCTTTGTTAGCCAAAAACATTCAGTACTTC
d_call: -; cdr3_length: 17; clone_size: -; v_call: TRBV20-1; j_call: TRBJ1-5; cdr3_aa: CSASEEPRGTWNQPQHF; cdr3_nt: TGCAGTGCTAGTGAAGAACCGAGGGGGACATGGAATCAGCCCCAGCATTTT
d_call: TRBD1; cdr3_length: 16; clone_size: -; v_call: TRBV19; j_call: TRBJ2-7; cdr3_aa: CASSISYSTGDVEQYF; cdr3_nt: TGTGCCAGTAGTATATCTTATAGTACAGGGGATGTCGAGCAGTACTTC
d_call: -; cdr3_length: 15; clone_size: once; v_call: TRBV7-9; j_call: TRBJ1-1; cdr3_aa: CASSPNGGVNTEAFF; cdr3_nt: TGTGCCAGCAGCCCCAACGGGGGGGTGAACACTGAAGCTTTCTTT
d_call: TRBD1; cdr3_length: 12; clone_size: -; v_call: TRBV6-5; j_call: TRBJ1-1; cdr3_aa: CASSEGQPEAFF; cdr3_nt: TGTGCCAGCAGCGAGGGACAGCCTGAAGCTTTCTTT
d_call: -; cdr3_length: 15; clone_size: -; v_call: TRBV18; j_call: TRBJ1-3; cdr3_aa: CASSPARRVGNTIYF; cdr3_nt: TGTGCCAGCTCACCAGCGCGGAGGGTTGGAAACACCATATATTTT
d_call: TRBD1; cdr3_length: 15; clone_size: once; v_call: TRBV19; j_call: TRBJ1-1; cdr3_aa: CASSPTTGGLTEAFF; cdr3_nt: TGTGCCAGTAGTCCAACGACAGGGGGCTTAACTGAAGCTTTCTTT
d_call: TRBD1; cdr3_length: 15; clone_size: -; v_call: TRBV2; j_call: TRBJ1-2; cdr3_aa: CASSEWTGGFHGYTF; cdr3_nt: TGTGCCAGCAGTGAATGGACAGGGGGCTTCCATGGCTACACCTTC
d_call: -; cdr3_length: 15; clone_size: -; v_call: TRBV9; j_call: TRBJ1-2; cdr3_aa: CASSVDAGPTYGYTF; cdr3_nt: TGTGCCAGCAGCGTAGACGCAGGGCCAACTTATGGCTACACCTTC
d_call: TRBD2; cdr3_length: 15; clone_size: -; v_call: TRBV7-8; j_call: TRBJ2-1; cdr3_aa: CASRMREAPYNEQFF; cdr3_nt: TGTGCCAGCAGAATGCGGGAGGCGCCTTACAATGAGCAGTTCTTC
d_call: TRBD2; cdr3_length: 15; clone_size: -; v_call: TRBV7-2; j_call: TRBJ2-7; cdr3_aa: CASSLALAGGYEQYF; cdr3_nt: TGTGCCAGCAGCTTAGCTCTAGCGGGAGGTTACGAGCAGTACTTC
d_call: TRBD1; cdr3_length: 14; clone_size: -; v_call: TRBV2; j_call: TRBJ1-1; cdr3_aa: CASSPGTGGIEAFF; cdr3_nt: TGTGCCAGCAGTCCCGGGACAGGGGGCATTGAAGCTTTCTTT
d_call: -; cdr3_length: 11; clone_size: -; v_call: TRBV19; j_call: TRBJ1-1; cdr3_aa: CASKAGTEAFF; cdr3_nt: TGTGCCAGTAAGGCAGGAACTGAAGCTTTCTTT
d_call: -; cdr3_length: 11; clone_size: -; v_call: TRBV28; j_call: TRBJ1-2; cdr3_aa: CASRGGAGYTF; cdr3_nt: TGTGCCAGCAGGGGGGGGGCTGGCTACACCTTC
d_call: TRBD1; cdr3_length: 15; clone_size: -; v_call: TRBV5-6; j_call: TRBJ2-5; cdr3_aa: CASSLVTGGQETQYF; cdr3_nt: TGTGCCAGCAGCTTGGTGACAGGGGGCCAAGAGACCCAGTACTTC
d_call: TRBD1; cdr3_length: 16; clone_size: once; v_call: TRBV7-9; j_call: TRBJ1-4; cdr3_aa: CASSLGGTGTNEKLFF; cdr3_nt: TGTGCCAGCAGCTTAGGTGGGACAGGGACTAATGAAAAACTGTTTTTT